The clone carrying this TCR beta chain was counted between two and nine times. TCRdb independently ran MiXCR on the 5' RACE reads; one entry per CDR3 protein. The repertoire has some 760,000 distinct CDR3 sequences, about 20% of them found once; the top ten carry around 13%. The data originate from a study of identical twins. The CDR3 consists of 12 residues. Germline V CDR1 and CDR2: MNHEY, SVGAGI. The V and J ends lost 9 bases and 4 bases respectively, with 13 bases between them. The sample was also reused in another study, on T cells expressing NK-cell markers.

This clonotype originated in a woman under 30 in good health. The chain combines TRBV6-5 with TRBJ2-7, with a weak D call TRBD2 (5 bases). Material for sequencing was PBMCs. CDR3 region: CASRLPGYEQYF. The DNA of the CDR3 is TGTGCCAGTCGGCTCCCGGGGTACGAGCAGTACTTC.